Each of the 7 T cell receptor beta chains below was sequenced from the same sample in a study of blood T cells in healthy people across ages. The use of a sample-barcoded 5' primer and a J-beta primer mix characterized a second PCR of about 7 to 12 cycles. One entry per CDR3 protein results from TCRdb running MiXCR on the 5' RACE reads. The table lists hundreds of thousands of distinct CDR3 sequences, 20% to 25% of them singletons, with approximately 3.6% in the top ten. Sequenced material: blood. Receptor source: a man aged 70-80 years in good health.

The gene calls are TRBV7-2 and TRBJ2-6, with 9 bases identical to TRBD2. In germline, CDR1 is SGHTA, CDR2 FQGNSA. The CDR3 covers 17 residues. Trimming took 3 bases from V and 0 from J; bases not matched to a gene: 3. The CDR3 spells CASSFRSGGSGANVLTF. CDR3 DNA: TGTGCCAGCAGCTTTCGTAGCGGGGGCTCTGGGGCCAACGTCCTGACTTTC.

The CDR3 spells CASRRSGAQETQYF. The CDR3 coding sequence is TGTGCCAGCAGGAGATCTGGAGCCCAAGAGACCCAGTACTTC. This chain links TRBV12-3 or TRBV12-4 with TRBJ2-5; no clear D gene. The CDR3 runs to 14 residues. Trimming shortened V by 6 bases and J by 1 base, and 12 bases separated the two germline ends.

The chain employs TRBV3-1 and TRBJ1-4; 7 nucleotides match TRBD1. The CDR3 is 11 amino acids. Germline V CDR1 and CDR2: LGHDT, YNNKEL (reference sequence). The junction had 6 bases not matched to a gene; V was cut back by 8 bases and J by 12 bases. This chain's CDR3 is CASEQGTELFF. The CDR3 DNA reads TGTGCCAGCGAACAGGGGACAGAACTGTTTTTT. The whole variable domain, filled in from reference TRBV3-1 and TRBJ1-4, reads DTAVSQTPKYLVTQMGNDKSIKCEQNLGHDTMYWYKQDSKKFLKIMFSYNNKELIINETVPNRFSPKSPDKAHLNLHINSLELGDSAVYFCASEQGTELFFGSGTQLSVL.

This clonotype showed up just a few times. The rearrangement links TRBV2 to TRBJ2-3; D gene uncertain. V was clipped by 3 bases and J by 12 bases, with 10 bases between them. The CDR3 has 11 residues. The germline V gene encodes CDR1 SNHLY and CDR2 FYNNEI. The CDR3 reads CASSDRSFQYF. Written as DNA, the CDR3 is TGTGCCAGCAGTGACAGGTCCTTCCAGTATTTT. The full variable domain, its missing parts supplied by reference TRBV2 and TRBJ2-3, is EPEVTQTPSHQVTQMGQEVILRCVPISNHLYFYWYRQILGQKVEFLVSFYNNEISEKSEIFDDQFSVERPDGSNFTLKIRSTKLEDSAMYFCASSDRSFQYFGPGTRLTVL.

With regard to this clonotype: This may arise from a read error, as a much more abundant clone is one base away. This sequence joins TRBV28 and TRBJ2-1; no reliable D call. V lost 2 bases and J 5 bases, leaving 7 bases between the germline ends. The CDR3 totals 13 residues. The V gene's germline CDR1 is MDHEN and CDR2 SYDVKM. CDR3 coding DNA: TGTGCCAGCAGTTTAATTCGGGACAATGAGCAGTTCTTC. Its translation is CASSLIRDNEQFF. Based on the CDR3 plus reference TRBV28 and TRBJ2-1, the full variable domain is DVKVTQSSRYLVKRTGEKVFLECVQDMDHENMFWYRQDPGLGLRLIYFSYDVKMKEKGDIPEGYSVSREKKERFSLILESASTNQTSMYLCASSLIRDNEQFFGPGTRLTVL.

This clonotype has only a few counts. V usage is TRBV4-1 and J usage is TRBJ2-1; 7 nucleotides line up with TRBD1. There are 16 residues in the CDR3. The J segment lost 0 bases and the V segment lost 5 bases, leaving 7 bases of the junction unmatched. Germline CDR1 MGHRA, CDR2 YSYEKL. CDR3 protein: CASSAQDRASYNEQFF. The CDR3 bases are TGCGCCAGCAGCGCCCAAGACAGGGCCTCCTACAATGAGCAGTTCTTC.

This clonotype was counted between two and nine times. The gene calls are TRBV20-1 and TRBJ1-5; D is ambiguous. Per the germline V gene, CDR1 is DFQATT and CDR2 is SNEGSKA (reference sequence). Deletions cut 0 bases from V and 5 bases from J, with 8 bases between. The CDR3 consists of 13 residues. The CDR3 protein is CSARESQDQPQHF. CDR3 nucleotides: TGCAGTGCTAGAGAATCCCAAGATCAGCCCCAGCATTTT.